This is a list of T cell receptor beta chains from one sample in a study of technical replicates of blood from a handful of donors. TCRdb keeps only in-frame clones here, not all; method: immunoSEQ multiplex PCR. The data contain tens of thousands of clones, approximately 90% of them singletons. The sequenced sample was T cells isolated from PBMCs. The receptor set was obtained from a human donor in good health. The CDR3 runs from the conserved cysteine through the conserved F or W. A D gene is named only where the DNA matches it firmly. Clone size is shown for a subset of rows, as once, few, many or a class of expanded clone.

CDR3 protein,CDR3 DNA,clone size,J gene,V gene,D gene
CASSIGGQGVQPQHF,TGTGCCAGTAGTATTGGGGGACAGGGAGTTCAGCCCCAGCATTTT,.,TRBJ1-5,TRBV19,TRBD1
CSVVDRHSGNTIYF,TGCAGCGTCGTCGACAGACACTCTGGAAACACCATATATTTT,.,TRBJ1-3,TRBV29-1,.
CASSVLSRTLSGANVLTF,TGTGCCAGCAGTGTGCTGAGTAGAACGCTCTCTGGGGCCAACGTCCTGACTTTC,.,TRBJ2-6,TRBV6-1,.
CASSPGGGTEAFF,TGTGCCAGCAGCCCCGGGGGAGGCACTGAAGCTTTCTTT,once,TRBJ1-1,TRBV13,.
CASSEGRRGPIYGYTF,TGTGCCAGCAGTGAAGGTCGGAGAGGGCCGATCTATGGCTACACCTTC,.,TRBJ1-2,TRBV6-1,.
CASSMFGQEAFF,TGTGCCAGTAGTATGTTTGGGCAGGAAGCTTTCTTT,.,TRBJ1-1,TRBV19,.
CASPIGLAANTGELFF,TGTGCCAGCCCCATCGGGCTAGCGGCGAACACCGGGGAGCTGTTTTTT,.,TRBJ2-2,TRBV6-4,TRBD2
CASAQGAYEQYF,TGTGCCAGCGCGCAGGGGGCCTACGAGCAGTACTTC,.,TRBJ2-7,TRBV6-1,TRBD1
CASSVREDYYEQYF,TGCGCCAGCTCTGTTCGGGAGGACTACTACGAGCAGTACTTC,once,TRBJ2-7,TRBV4-1,TRBD2
CASRNTSGGRDTQYF,TGTGCCAGCAGGAACACTAGCGGGGGCCGAGATACGCAGTATTTT,.,TRBJ2-3,TRBV7-9,TRBD2
CASSLRMTAANTGELFF,TGTGCCAGCAGCTTGAGGATGACAGCCGCGAACACCGGGGAGCTGTTTTTT,once,TRBJ2-2,TRBV7-6,.
CASIYHSSYEQYF,TGTGCCAGCATATACCACAGCTCCTACGAGCAGTACTTC,.,TRBJ2-7,TRBV2,.
CASSPENYGYTF,TGTGCCAGCAGTCCCGAGAACTATGGCTACACCTTC,.,TRBJ1-2,TRBV2,.
CAVGQNTEAFF,TGTGCCGTCGGACAGAACACTGAAGCTTTCTTT,.,TRBJ1-1,TRBV25-1,.
CASSTTSGGLEQYF,TGCGCCAGCAGCACGACTAGCGGGGGGTTAGAGCAGTACTTC,.,TRBJ2-7,TRBV5-1,TRBD2
CASSDRGRGGELFF,TGTGCCAGCAGTGATAGGGGGCGGGGCGGGGAGCTGTTTTTT,few,TRBJ2-2,TRBV28,.
CASSLTDQETQYF,TGTGCCAGCAGCTTGACAGACCAAGAGACCCAGTACTTC,.,TRBJ2-5,TRBV7-2,.
CASGRALNEQYF,TGTGCCAGCGGGAGGGCCCTCAACGAGCAGTACTTC,.,TRBJ2-7,TRBV9,TRBD2
CASAGRDWYTDTQYF,TGTGCCAGCGCGGGCCGCGACTGGTACACAGATACGCAGTATTTT,.,TRBJ2-3,TRBV6-5,.
CAWSVRIGTDTQYF,TGTGCCTGGAGTGTACGAATAGGCACAGATACGCAGTATTTT,.,TRBJ2-3,TRBV30,.
CASSLGAGREQFF,TGCGCCAGCAGCTTGGGGGCGGGAAGAGAGCAGTTCTTC,.,TRBJ2-1,TRBV5-1,.
CASSQVRVSGANVLTF,TGCGCCAGCAGCCAAGTACGGGTCTCTGGGGCCAACGTCCTGACTTTC,.,TRBJ2-6,TRBV4-1,.
CASSPNTGELFF,TGTGCCAGCAGTCCAAACACCGGGGAGCTGTTTTTT,.,TRBJ2-2,TRBV6-6,.
CASSSSGRETQYF,TGTGCCAGTAGTTCTAGCGGGAGGGAGACCCAGTACTTC,.,TRBJ2-5,TRBV19,TRBD2
CASSPFPFAGDDEKLFF,TGTGCCAGTAGTCCTTTCCCCTTCGCGGGAGACGATGAAAAACTGTTTTTT,.,TRBJ1-4,TRBV19,.
CAWSAGQVTTNEKLFF,TGTGCCTGGAGTGCTGGACAGGTCACAACTAATGAAAAACTGTTTTTT,.,TRBJ1-4,TRBV30,TRBD1
CASRGGSDQPQHF,TGTGCCAGCAGGGGTGGGAGCGATCAGCCCCAGCATTTT,.,TRBJ1-5,TRBV28,.
CASSLLLAGEQSNEQFF,TGTGCCAGCAGCTTACTTCTAGCGGGAGAACAGAGCAATGAGCAGTTCTTC,.,TRBJ2-1,TRBV7-9,TRBD2
CASSGTSTNEKLFF,TGCGCCAGCAGCGGGACATCGACTAATGAAAAACTGTTTTTT,.,TRBJ1-4,TRBV5-1,.
CASSPKNRGLGYTF,TGTGCCAGCAGTCCTAAAAACAGGGGGCTGGGCTACACCTTC,.,TRBJ1-2,TRBV2,TRBD1
CASSQDRRPSDEQFF,TGTGCCAGCAGCCAAGATCGGAGGCCATCCGATGAGCAGTTCTTC,.,TRBJ2-1,TRBV14,.
CASSLVLGTGDSQPQHF,TGTGCCAGCAGCTTGGTTCTCGGGACAGGGGACAGTCAGCCCCAGCATTTT,.,TRBJ1-5,TRBV5-8,TRBD1
CASSPLRGADTEAFF,TGTGCCAGCAGCCCCCTGCGTGGCGCGGATACTGAAGCTTTCTTT,.,TRBJ1-1,TRBV7-9,.
CASSPSLGQGDTQYF,TGTGCCAGCAGCCCCTCGTTGGGACAGGGGGATACCCAGTACTTC,.,TRBJ2-5,TRBV7-2,TRBD1
CASSLREGSYNSPLHF,TGCGCCAGCAGCTTGAGGGAGGGCTCCTATAATTCACCCCTCCACTTT,.,TRBJ1-6,TRBV5-1,.
CASSDVRRNQPQHF,TGTGCCAGCAGTGATGTCAGGAGGAATCAGCCCCAGCATTTT,.,TRBJ1-5,TRBV2,.
CASGFGTGGTEAFF,TGTGCTAGTGGTTTCGGGACAGGGGGCACTGAAGCTTTCTTT,.,TRBJ1-1,TRBV12-5,TRBD1
CATSRDPGLADYEQYF,TGTGCCACCAGCAGAGACCCCGGACTAGCCGATTACGAGCAGTACTTC,.,TRBJ2-7,TRBV15,TRBD2
CASSSGTHTEAFF,TGTGCCAGCAGCTCGGGGACTCACACTGAAGCTTTCTTT,.,TRBJ1-1,TRBV27,.
CASSLVAEETQYF,TGTGCCAGCAGCTTAGTCGCGGAAGAGACCCAGTACTTC,.,TRBJ2-5,TRBV7-9,.
CASSGRGYEQYF,TGTGCCAGTAGCGGGAGGGGTTACGAGCAGTACTTC,.,TRBJ2-7,TRBV6-5,TRBD2
CASSSRDRGVNEQFF,TGTGCCAGCAGCTCGCGGGACAGGGGAGTCAATGAGCAGTTCTTC,.,TRBJ2-1,TRBV5-4,TRBD1
CASSIVTGELFF,TGTGCCAGTAGTATAGTAACCGGGGAGCTGTTTTTT,few,TRBJ2-2,TRBV19,.
CSGLPGQGAEQYF,TGCAGCGGTCTCCCGGGACAGGGCGCCGAGCAGTACTTC,.,TRBJ2-7,TRBV29-1,TRBD1
CASGLGELAGGYNEQFF,TGTGCTAGTGGTTTGGGAGAACTAGCGGGAGGCTACAATGAGCAGTTCTTC,.,TRBJ2-1,TRBV12-5,TRBD2
CAWGDATDPQPQHF,TGTGCCTGGGGAGACGCGACAGACCCACAGCCCCAGCATTTT,.,TRBJ1-5,TRBV30,.
CASSLPGLAGTDTQYF,TGCGCCAGCAGCTTGCCCGGACTAGCGGGCACAGATACGCAGTATTTT,.,TRBJ2-3,TRBV5-1,TRBD2
CASSQSSGQGVGGELFF,TGCGCCAGCAGTCAATCTTCAGGACAGGGGGTCGGCGGGGAGCTGTTTTTT,.,TRBJ2-2,TRBV23-1,TRBD1
CASSDYSSEQYF,TGCGCCAGCAGTGATTACAGCTCCGAGCAGTACTTC,once,TRBJ2-7,TRBV10-1,.
CATGGERNTIYF,TGTGCCACAGGAGGGGAAAGAAACACCATATATTTT,.,TRBJ1-3,TRBV11-3,.
CASSFGTSSYEQYF,TGTGCCAGCAGTTTTGGGACTAGCTCCTACGAGCAGTACTTC,.,TRBJ2-7,TRBV28,TRBD2